This paragraph reports one T cell receptor (beta chain). Germline CDR1 reads MNHEY; CDR2 reads SVGAGI. This CDR3 is built from 14 residues. The ends lost 11 bases at V and 5 bases at J; junction bases unmatched: 13. The data were obtained in a study of blood T cell repertoires in COVID-19. Study at large: Sites across the United States, Italy and Spain contributed samples from acute and convalescent COVID-19.

In the source study's methods: Estimation of nucleated cell counts was performed using reference gene primer amplification. Here immunoSEQ multiplex PCR was the method, and the copy in TCRdb shows in-frame clones only, minus some. That table supplies the V and J calls and clone size; D and trimming were determined from the DNA. The table has under 60,000 clones, roughly 82% seen once. The chain links TRBV6-5 to TRBJ2-3, with 7 positions matching TRBD1. The clonotype was recovered from a man aged 35 to 55 with acute or convalescent COVID-19. The sequenced sample consisted of peripheral blood. The CDR3 nucleotides are TGTGCCTCGGCCAGAGACAGGGCGGGAGATACGCAGTATTTT. Its protein product is CASARDRAGDTQYF.